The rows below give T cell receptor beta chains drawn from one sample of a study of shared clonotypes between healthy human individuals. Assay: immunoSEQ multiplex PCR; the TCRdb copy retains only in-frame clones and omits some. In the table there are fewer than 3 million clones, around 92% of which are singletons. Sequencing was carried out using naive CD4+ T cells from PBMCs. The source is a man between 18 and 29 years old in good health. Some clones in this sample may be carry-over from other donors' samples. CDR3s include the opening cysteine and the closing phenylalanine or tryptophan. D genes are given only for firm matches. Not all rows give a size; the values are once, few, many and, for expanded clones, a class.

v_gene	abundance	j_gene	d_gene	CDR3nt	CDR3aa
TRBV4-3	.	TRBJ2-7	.	TGCGCCAGCAGCCAAGAGAAGCACAGGCCCTACGAGCAGTACTTC	CASSQEKHRPYEQYF
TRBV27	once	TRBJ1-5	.	TGTGCCAGCAGTTTAAACGGCGATAGCAATCAGCCCCAGCATTTT	CASSLNGDSNQPQHF
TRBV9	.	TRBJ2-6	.	TGTGCCAGCAGCTCCCACAGGGCTGGGGCCAACGTCCTGACTTTC	CASSSHRAGANVLTF
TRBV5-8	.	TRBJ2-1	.	TGTGCCAGCAGCTTGAGGACAGAGAATGAGCAGTTCTTC	CASSLRTENEQFF
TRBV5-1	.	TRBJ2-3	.	TGCGCCAGCAGCCGGCAACTCTTTGGCACAGATACGCAGTATTTT	CASSRQLFGTDTQYF
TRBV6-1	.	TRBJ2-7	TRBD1	TGTGCCAGCAGGATCGACAGGGTCCTTCCTACTCAGCAGTACTTC	CASRIDRVLPTQQYF
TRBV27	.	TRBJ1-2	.	TGTGCCAGCAGTTTATCGATTGGGGCCGGCTATGGCTACACCTTC	CASSLSIGAGYGYTF
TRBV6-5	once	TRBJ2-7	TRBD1	TGTGCCAGCAGTCTCCGGACAGGCCCCTACGAGCAGTACTTC	CASSLRTGPYEQYF
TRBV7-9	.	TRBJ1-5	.	TGTGCCAGCAGCTTATCGCCGTCTACAGGGTACAATCAGCCCCAGCATTTT	CASSLSPSTGYNQPQHF
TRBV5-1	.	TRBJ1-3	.	TGCGCCAGCAGCGGAGGGGCGTACTCTGGAAACACCATATATTTT	CASSGGAYSGNTIYF
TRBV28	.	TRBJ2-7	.	TGTGCCAGCGTGGACTCCTACGAGCAGTACTTC	CASVDSYEQYF
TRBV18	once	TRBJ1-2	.	TGTGCCAGCTCACCAAATTTGGACGGGAACGGCTACACCTTC	CASSPNLDGNGYTF
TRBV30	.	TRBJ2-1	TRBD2	TGTGCCTGGTCCTCTGGGCTAGGACTAGCGTTCAACAATGAGCAGTTCTTC	CAWSSGLGLAFNNEQFF
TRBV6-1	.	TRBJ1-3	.	TGTGCCAGCAGTGAAGTGACGGGAACTGGAAACACCATATATTTT	CASSEVTGTGNTIYF
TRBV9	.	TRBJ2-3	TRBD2	TGTGCCAGCAGCCCTAGCGGGAGGGCCTCAGATACGCAGTATTTT	CASSPSGRASDTQYF
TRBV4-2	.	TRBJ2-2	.	TGTGCCAGCAGCCGACTCCTAACCGGGGAGCTGTTTTTT	CASSRLLTGELFF
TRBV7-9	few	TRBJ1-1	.	TGTGCCAGCAGCTTAGATGGGGACACTGAAGCTTTCTTT	CASSLDGDTEAFF
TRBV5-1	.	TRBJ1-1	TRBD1	TGCGCCAGCAGCCCGGGGACAGCTGAAGCTTTCTTT	CASSPGTAEAFF
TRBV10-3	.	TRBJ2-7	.	TGTGCCATCAGTGAGTTGCGCGATATCCTTTACGAGCAGTACTTC	CAISELRDILYEQYF
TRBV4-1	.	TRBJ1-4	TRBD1	TGCGCCAGCAGCGTGCGGACAGGGGAACGGGAAAAACTGTTTTTT	CASSVRTGEREKLFF
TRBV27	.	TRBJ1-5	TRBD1	TGTGCCAGCAGTTTAGACAGGGCGGCAAATCAGCCCCAGCATTTT	CASSLDRAANQPQHF
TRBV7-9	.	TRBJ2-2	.	TGTGCCAGCAGCTTTGGGGTAGGAACGAACACCGGGGAGCTGTTTTTT	CASSFGVGTNTGELFF
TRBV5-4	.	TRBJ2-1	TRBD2	TGTGCCAGCAGCCCCCGGGACCCTGGGAGGGTTTACAATGAGCAGTTCTTC	CASSPRDPGRVYNEQFF
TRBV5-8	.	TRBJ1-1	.	TGTGCCAGCAGGAACGGGAGGTACACTGAAGCTTTCTTT	CASRNGRYTEAFF
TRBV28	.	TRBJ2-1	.	TGTGCCAGCACGAAGATCAACAATGAGCAGTTCTTC	CASTKINNEQFF
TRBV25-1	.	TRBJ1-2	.	TGTGCCAGCAGTAGTGAATGGGGCTACACCTTC	CASSSEWGYTF
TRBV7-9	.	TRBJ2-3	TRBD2	TGTGCCAGCAGCTTGGGACTAAGCACAGATACGCAGTATTTT	CASSLGLSTDTQYF
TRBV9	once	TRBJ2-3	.	TGTGCCAGCAGCGCCGCTTTCCATACGCAGTATTTT	CASSAAFHTQYF
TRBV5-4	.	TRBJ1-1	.	TGTGCCAGCAGCTTGGGGTTGTACAGGGAGGAAACTGAAGCTTTCTTT	CASSLGLYREETEAFF
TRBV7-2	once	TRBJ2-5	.	TGTGCCAGCAGCCCCCGCTACAGGGGAGGAGAGACCCAGTACTTC	CASSPRYRGGETQYF
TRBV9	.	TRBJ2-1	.	TGTGCCAGCAGCCCCAAGCCTCAGCCTCCTGTCGGTTATGAGCAGTTCTTC	CASSPKPQPPVGYEQFF
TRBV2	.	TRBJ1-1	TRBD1	TGTGCCAGCAGGCCCCTACAGGGGGCGGGCACTGAAGCTTTCTTT	CASRPLQGAGTEAFF
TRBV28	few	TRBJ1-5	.	TGTGCCAGCAGTCCATCGGGGGCTGGCAATCAGCCCCAGCATTTT	CASSPSGAGNQPQHF
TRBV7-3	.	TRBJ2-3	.	TGTGCCAGCAGCTTAGGACCGGGCCCGGATACGCAGTATTTT	CASSLGPGPDTQYF
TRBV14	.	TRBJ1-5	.	TGTGCCAGCAGCCAGGGAGAAGGGCAGACTAATAGCAATCAGCCCCAGCATTTT	CASSQGEGQTNSNQPQHF
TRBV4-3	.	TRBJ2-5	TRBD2	TGCGCCAGCAGCCAACTAGCGGGAGGGCCGGAAGAGACCCAGTACTTC	CASSQLAGGPEETQYF
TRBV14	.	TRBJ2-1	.	TGTGCCAGCAGCCAAGAGCCTAACTTCTACAATGAGCAGTTCTTC	CASSQEPNFYNEQFF
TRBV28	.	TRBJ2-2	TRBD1	TGTGCCAGCAGGCGCGACGGGACAGGGGTTTGGGCCGGGGAGCTGTTTTTT	CASRRDGTGVWAGELFF
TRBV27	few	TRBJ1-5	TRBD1	TGTGCCAGCAGGGGGACAGGGGTTCAGCCCCAGCATTTT	CASRGTGVQPQHF
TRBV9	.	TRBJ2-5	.	TGTGCCAGCAGCCCTCCGGGAATTGAGACCCAGTACTTC	CASSPPGIETQYF
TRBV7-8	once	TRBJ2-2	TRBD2	TGTGCCAGCAGCTTACCTAGCGGGAGGGCCAACACCGGGGAGCTGTTTTTT	CASSLPSGRANTGELFF
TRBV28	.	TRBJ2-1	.	TGTGCCAGCAGTCACCGAGGGGCGGAGAGCTACAATGAGCAGTTCTTC	CASSHRGAESYNEQFF
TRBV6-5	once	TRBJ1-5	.	TGTGCCAGCAGCGGGACCTTGAACCAGCCCCAGCATTTT	CASSGTLNQPQHF
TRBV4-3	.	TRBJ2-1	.	TGCGCCAGCGCTAGTAGGGTAGCTGGTTCCTACAATGAGCAGTTCTTC	CASASRVAGSYNEQFF
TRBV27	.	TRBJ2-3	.	TGTGCCAGCAACTTGCAACGGGGGTTCTCAGATACGCAGTATTTT	CASNLQRGFSDTQYF
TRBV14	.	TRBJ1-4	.	TGTGCCAGCAGCCAAGATGTAGGGTTAGGTGAAAAACTGTTTTTT	CASSQDVGLGEKLFF
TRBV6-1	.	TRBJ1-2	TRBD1	TGTGCCAGCAGTGAGATCGGGACAGGGGCGCGGGGCTACACCTTC	CASSEIGTGARGYTF
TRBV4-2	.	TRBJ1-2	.	TGTGCCAGCAGCCAAGAGGGGGCTATTATTAGCTACACCTTC	CASSQEGAIISYTF
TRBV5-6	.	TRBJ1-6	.	TGTGCCAGCAGCTTGTATGGCTCCTATAATTCACCCCTCCACTTT	CASSLYGSYNSPLHF
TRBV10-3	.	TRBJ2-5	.	TGTGCCATCGGCAGGGATCCAAGGGAGACCCAGTACTTC	CAIGRDPRETQYF